The 27 T cell receptor beta chains in this list originate from one sample, sequenced in a study of T cell repertoires in cytomegalovirus infection. One entry per CDR3 protein, called by TCRdb with MiXCR from the reads. The sample has hundreds of thousands of distinct CDR3 sequences; roughly 30% are singletons. These receptors are not linked to any known antigen. The material sequenced was cultured CD8+ T cells from PBMCs, taken from culture after CMV antigen stimulation. Receptors were obtained from a human donor in good health (CMV status not recorded). Some clones in this sample may be carry-over from other donors' samples.

Concerning this clonotype: A read error may produce the germline difference seen at one junction end. The genes are TRBV7-3 and TRBJ2-2, with D perhaps matching TRBD2 (5 bases). CDR1 is SGHTA, CDR2 FQGTGA, per germline. The CDR3 is 13 amino acids. The CDR3 is CVSTFSGTGELFF. CDR3 nucleotides: TGTGTCAGCACCTTCAGCGGTACCGGGGAGCTGTTTTTT.

The chain has TRBV12-3 or TRBV12-4 and TRBJ2-3; no firm D call. The length of the CDR3 is 14 residues. The V gene lost 2 bases and the J gene lost 0 bases, with 6 bases spanning the gap. In DNA form, the CDR3 reads TGTGCCAGCAGTTTATGCGACAGCACAGATACGCAGTATTTT. Its protein product is CASSLCDSTDTQYF.

This clonotype has only a few counts. This chain uses TRBV11-3 with TRBJ2-7, with D hard to call. This CDR3 spans 14 amino acids. V lost 1 base and J 2 bases, leaving 9 bases between the germline ends. Germline CDR1 and CDR2: SGHNT and YENEEA. DNA for the CDR3: TGTGCCAGCAGCTTAGTTGGGGTTCCCTACGAGCAGTACGTC. It yields the protein CASSLVGVPYEQYV.

The V gene is TRBV5-6, the J gene TRBJ1-1, with D perhaps TRBD1 (6 bases). V was shortened by 0 bases and J by 0 bases, with 9 bases between the two germline ends. The germline V gene encodes CDR1 SGHDT and CDR2 YYEEEE. CDR3 length equals 15 residues. The CDR3 DNA reads TGTGCCAGCAGCTTGGGGGACACCCTGAACACTGAAGCTTTCTTT. Translating gives CASSLGDTLNTEAFF.

This sequence joins TRBV15 and TRBJ2-1, with TRBD1 matching over 8 bases. Trimming cost V 8 bases and J 3 bases; bases outside gene matches: 6. Germline loops: CDR1 LNHNV, CDR2 YYDKDF (reference sequence). The CDR3 consists of 14 residues. CDR3 DNA sequence: TGTGCCACCGGCCTGGACAGGGACTACAATGAGCAGTTCTTC. Encoded protein: CATGLDRDYNEQFF.

The CDR3 region has the DNA TGTGCCAGCGTAGGGCACACTGAAGCTTTCTTT. It encodes CASVGHTEAFF. The gene calls are TRBV12-3 or TRBV12-4 and TRBJ1-1; D call uncertain. Deletions cut 8 bases from V and 3 bases from J, with 7 bases between. The CDR3 covers 11 residues.

This clonotype was recorded a few times. The V call is TRBV6-2 or TRBV6-3, the J call TRBJ2-5, with 9 bases that match TRBD2. V lost 2 bases, J lost 1 base, and 11 bases stayed unmatched. CDR1 MNHEY and CDR2 SVGEGT come from the germline V gene. This CDR3 is built from 18 residues. In DNA, the CDR3 is TGTGCCAGCAGTTACACCTCCGGGACTAGCCTCCTCCAAGAGACCCAGTACTTC. It encodes CASSYTSGTSLLQETQYF.

This sequence joins TRBV7-3 and TRBJ2-2, with D perhaps matching TRBD2 (5 bases). The CDR3 loop spans 15 amino acids. Germline values: CDR1 SGHTA, CDR2 FQGTGA. Trimming took 3 bases from V and 0 from J, leaving 8 bases between them. CDR3 sequence: CASSLAGTNTGELFF. The CDR3 coding sequence is TGTGCCAGCAGCTTGGCGGGTACGAACACCGGGGAGCTGTTTTTT.

V gene TRBV9 combines with J gene TRBJ2-3, with TRBD2 as a possible D gene (6 bases). The V and J ends lost 0 bases and 0 bases respectively, with 17 bases between them. CDR3 length: 18 residues. Germline CDR1 and CDR2: SGDLS and YYNGEE. The CDR3, as DNA: TGTGCCAGCAGCGTAGCACTAGCCCGCCCCTCTAGCACAGATACGCAGTATTTT. It yields the protein CASSVALARPSSTDTQYF.

Only a few counts were recorded for this clonotype. This sequence joins TRBV5-8 and TRBJ2-7; TRBD1 aligns across 7 bases. The CDR3 is 14 residues long. The germline CDR1 and CDR2 sequences are SGHTS and YDEGEE. Losses at the gene ends were 7 bases for V and 10 bases for J; bases not matched to a gene: 17. The CDR3 DNA sequence: TGTGCCAGCCGCGCCCGGACAGGACCCTTGGAACAGTACGTC. Amino acids: CASRARTGPLEQYV.

This clonotype has more than one count but fewer than ten. The rearrangement joins TRBV9 to TRBJ2-3; the D gene is possibly TRBD1 (6 bases). Trimming removed 4 bases from V and 5 bases from J, with 17 bases in between. CDR1 and CDR2 (germline): SGDLS, YYNGEE. This CDR3 contains 15 residues. CDR3 in DNA: TGTGCCAGCAGCTTCCCAGGGGCTCGGGGAGATACGCAGTATTTT. It is translated as CASSFPGARGDTQYF.

The chain couples TRBV27 to TRBJ2-1; D assignment may be TRBD1 or TRBD2 (5 bases each). CDR1 and CDR2 from the germline V gene are MNHEY and SMNVEV (reference sequence). CDR3 length equals 17 residues. Trimming pared 0 bases from V and 4 bases from J, leaving 16 bases between. This CDR3 is CASSLSGGFGAYNEQFF. CDR3 bases: TGTGCCAGCAGTTTATCGGGCGGATTCGGGGCATACAATGAGCAGTTCTTC.

The gene calls are TRBV12-3 or TRBV12-4 and TRBJ2-5; 9 bases fit TRBD1. V lost 11 bases, J lost 2 bases, and 3 bases stayed unmatched. The length of the CDR3 is 12 residues. The chain's CDR3 is CADGTGQETQYF. The CDR3 DNA is TGTGCCGACGGGACAGGGCAAGAGACCCAGTACTTC.

The rearrangement joins TRBV6-8 to TRBJ1-2; D is uncertain. There are 15 residues in the CDR3. From germline, CDR1 is MNHGY and CDR2 SAAAGT. The V end lost 2 bases, the J end lost 4 bases, and 14 bases lay between the germline ends. The CDR3 loop reads CASSYRSYSGYGYTF. CDR3 in DNA: TGTGCCAGCAGTTACCGGTCGTACTCGGGCTATGGCTACACCTTC.

The rearrangement links TRBV29-1 to TRBJ2-3, with D maybe TRBD1 (7 bases). V was pared by 6 bases and J by 3 bases, with 22 bases between. The CDR3 covers 16 residues. Germline V gives CDR1 SQVTM, CDR2 ANQGSEA. The CDR3: CSVGGGGDRVTDTQYF. CDR3 in DNA: TGCAGCGTCGGCGGAGGGGGCGATAGGGTAACAGATACGCAGTATTTT.

This clonotype was counted between two and nine times. This chain joins TRBV4-1 and TRBJ1-3, with D hard to call. Trimming removed 0 bases from V and 4 bases from J, with 13 bases in between. The V gene's germline CDR1 is MGHRA and CDR2 YSYEKL. The CDR3 is 16 residues long. The CDR3 DNA reads as TGCGCCAGCAGCCAAGATAGGTGGCAGCCGGGAAACACCATATATTTT. Translated: CASSQDRWQPGNTIYF.

The rearrangement joins TRBV4-3 to TRBJ2-2; D gene uncertain. The CDR3 loop spans 15 amino acids. Germline loops: CDR1 LGHNA, CDR2 YSLEER. V gave up 1 base and J gave up 5 bases, with 11 bases separating them. CDR3 sequence: CASSQVGLETGELFF. The CDR3 region has the DNA TGCGCCAGCAGCCAAGTTGGTCTGGAAACCGGGGAGCTGTTTTTT.

The CDR3 loop reads CASSSSLTGILGGYTF. CDR3 in DNA: TGTGCCAGCAGTTCAAGTTTGACAGGGATCCTAGGAGGCTACACCTTC. This chain connects TRBV27 to TRBJ1-2; 7 positions match TRBD1. The CDR3 has 16 residues. In germline, CDR1 is MNHEY, CDR2 SMNVEV (reference sequence). The J segment lost 8 bases and the V segment lost 4 bases, leaving 16 bases of the junction unmatched.

This clonotype has just a few counts. This chain links TRBV5-4 with TRBJ1-5; perhaps TRBD1 as D (5 bases). Trimming left V 4 bases short and J 6 bases short, with 17 bases between. The CDR3 is made up of 15 amino acids. Germline V gene sequence: CDR1 SGHNT, CDR2 YYREEE (reference sequence). CDR3: CASSPGPFEGQPQHF. The CDR3 nucleotides are TGTGCCAGCAGCCCGGGACCTTTTGAGGGTCAGCCCCAGCATTTT.

This clonotype showed up just once. This sequence joins TRBV24-1 and TRBJ2-3; D unclear. The V and J ends lost 2 bases and 0 bases respectively, with 5 bases between them. CDR3 size: 14 residues. Germline CDR1 reads KGHDR; CDR2 reads SFDVKD. CDR3 sequence (DNA): TGTGCCACCAGTGATTCCGGGAGCACAGATACGCAGTATTTT. It codes for CATSDSGSTDTQYF.

The chain is built from TRBV27 and TRBJ1-2; D remains unclear. This CDR3 comprises 13 residues. The germline gives CDR1 MNHEY, CDR2 SMNVEV (reference sequence). V was cut by 8 bases and J by 0 bases, with 10 bases left in between. CDR3 residues: CASGFLANYGYTF. As DNA, the CDR3 is TGTGCCAGCGGATTTCTAGCTAACTATGGCTACACCTTC.

This clonotype was seen ten or more times. This chain connects TRBV7-6 to TRBJ1-5, with a tentative D call TRBD1 (5 bases). Germline CDR1 reads SGHVS; CDR2 reads FNYEAQ. V lost 1 base to trimming and J lost 6 bases, with 10 bases between them. The CDR3 loop spans 14 amino acids. The CDR3 reads CASSLGGALQPQHF. The CDR3 DNA follows: TGTGCCAGCAGCTTAGGCGGGGCCCTTCAGCCCCAGCATTTT. Together with reference TRBV7-6 and TRBJ1-5, the CDR3 gives the full variable domain: GAGVSQSPRYKVTKRGQDVALRCDPISGHVSLYWYRQALGQGPEFLTYFNYEAQQDKSGLPNDRFSAERPEGSISTLTIQRTEQRDSAMYRCASSLGGALQPQHFGDGTRLSIL.

CDR3 in DNA: TGTGCCAGCAGTTCCCCCGGAGCTTTCTTT. As protein: CASSSPGAFF. The chain carries TRBV6-6 and TRBJ1-1; no clear D gene. Germline lookup yields CDR1 MNHNY and CDR2 SVGAGI (reference sequence). The CDR3 extends over 10 amino acids. V was clipped by 4 bases and J by 10 bases, with 7 bases between them.

The rearrangement uses TRBV19 and TRBJ1-2; D ambiguous. Germline loops: CDR1 LNHDA, CDR2 SQIVND (reference sequence). The CDR3 totals 12 residues. Trimming took off 9 bases at V and 2 bases at J, with 10 bases between the two ends. Here the CDR3 DNA reads TGTGCCAGAAGGACGGGGAACTATGGCTACACCTTC. It specifies CARRTGNYGYTF.

V and J are TRBV15 and TRBJ2-2, with TRBD1 identical over 7 bases. After removal of 10 bases from V and 0 bases from J, the junction contained 17 bases not matched to a gene. CDR3 size: 18 residues. Germline V gene data show CDR1 as LNHNV and CDR2 as YYDKDF (reference sequence). CDR3 amino acids: CAITNPFSGGPNTGELFF. Written as DNA, the CDR3 is TGTGCCATCACCAACCCCTTCTCAGGGGGTCCGAACACCGGGGAGCTGTTTTTT.

The chain carries TRBV6-1 and TRBJ1-2; D is possibly TRBD1 (6 bases). Germline lookup yields CDR1 MNHNS and CDR2 SASEGT. V shed 2 bases and J shed 3 bases, with 16 bases lying between them. CDR3 size: 16 residues. The CDR3 here is CASSERMGGWDYGYTF. The CDR3, as DNA: TGTGCCAGCAGTGAACGGATGGGGGGCTGGGACTATGGCTACACCTTC.

This clonotype showed up just a few times. The chain joins TRBV7-9 to TRBJ1-3, with 8 bases fitting TRBD1. The CDR3 is made up of 19 amino acids. The V segment lost 5 bases and the J segment 0 bases; nucleotides outside the gene matches: 15. Germline V lookup: CDR1 SEHNR, CDR2 FQNEAQ (reference sequence). The CDR3 sequence is CASSAQTVTGAISGNTIYF. CDR3 nucleotide sequence: TGTGCCAGCAGCGCGCAGACAGTGACAGGGGCCATCTCTGGAAACACCATATATTTT.